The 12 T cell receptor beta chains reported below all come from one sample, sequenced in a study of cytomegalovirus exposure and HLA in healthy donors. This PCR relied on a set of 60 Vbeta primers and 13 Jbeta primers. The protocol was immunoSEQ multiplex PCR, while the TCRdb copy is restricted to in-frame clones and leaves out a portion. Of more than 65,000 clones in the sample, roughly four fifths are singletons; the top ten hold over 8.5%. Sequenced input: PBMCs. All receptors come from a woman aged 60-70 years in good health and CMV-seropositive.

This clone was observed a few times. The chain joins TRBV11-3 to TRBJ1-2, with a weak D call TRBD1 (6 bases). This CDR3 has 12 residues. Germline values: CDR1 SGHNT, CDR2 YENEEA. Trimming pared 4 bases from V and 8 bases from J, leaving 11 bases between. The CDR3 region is CASSSWTAGYTF. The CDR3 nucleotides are TGTGCCAGCAGCTCTTGGACAGCGGGCTACACCTTC. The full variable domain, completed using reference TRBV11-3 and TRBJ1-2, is EAGVVQSPRYKIIEKKQPVAFWCNPISGHNTLYWYLQNLGQGPELLIRYENEEAVDDSQLPKDRFSAERLKGVDSTLKIQPAELGDSAVYLCASSSWTAGYTFGSGTRLTVV.

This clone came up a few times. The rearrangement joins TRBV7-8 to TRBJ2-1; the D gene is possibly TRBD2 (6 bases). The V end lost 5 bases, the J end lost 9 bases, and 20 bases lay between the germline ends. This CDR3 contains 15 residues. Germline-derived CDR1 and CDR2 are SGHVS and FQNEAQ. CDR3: CASSQPGGIPSEQFF. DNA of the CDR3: TGTGCCAGCAGCCAACCCGGCGGGATCCCCAGTGAGCAGTTCTTC.

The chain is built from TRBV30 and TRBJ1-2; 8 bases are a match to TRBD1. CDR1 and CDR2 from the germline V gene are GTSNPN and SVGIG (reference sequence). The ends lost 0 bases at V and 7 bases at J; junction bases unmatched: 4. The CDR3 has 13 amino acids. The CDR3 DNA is TGTGCCTGGAGTGTTCAGGGGGCGACTGGCTACACCTTC. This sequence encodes CAWSVQGATGYTF.

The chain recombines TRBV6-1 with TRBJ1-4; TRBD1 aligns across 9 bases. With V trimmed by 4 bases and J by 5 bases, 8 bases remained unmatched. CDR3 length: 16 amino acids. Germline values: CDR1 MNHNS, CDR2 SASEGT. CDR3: CASSASGTGGNEKLFF. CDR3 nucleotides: TGTGCCAGCAGTGCCTCTGGTACAGGGGGCAATGAAAAACTGTTTTTT.

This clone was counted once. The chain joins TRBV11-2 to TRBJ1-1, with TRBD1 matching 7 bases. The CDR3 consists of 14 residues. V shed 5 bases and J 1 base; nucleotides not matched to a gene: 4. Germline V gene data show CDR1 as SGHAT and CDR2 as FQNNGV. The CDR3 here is CASSQGQSNTEAFF. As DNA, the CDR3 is TGTGCCAGCAGCCAGGGACAGTCGAACACTGAAGCTTTCTTT.

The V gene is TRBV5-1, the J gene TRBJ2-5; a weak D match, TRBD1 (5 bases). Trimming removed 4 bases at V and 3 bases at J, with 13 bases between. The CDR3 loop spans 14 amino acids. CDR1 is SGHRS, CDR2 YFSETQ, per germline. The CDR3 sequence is CASSVSGQKETQYF. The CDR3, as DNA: TGCGCCAGCAGCGTCTCAGGACAAAAAGAGACCCAGTACTTC.

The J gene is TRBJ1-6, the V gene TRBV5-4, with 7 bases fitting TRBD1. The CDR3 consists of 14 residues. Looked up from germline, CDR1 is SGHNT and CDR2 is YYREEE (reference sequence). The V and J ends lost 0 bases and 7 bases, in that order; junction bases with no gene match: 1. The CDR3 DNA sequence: TGTGCCAGCAGCTTGGAACAGGGGAATTCACCCCTCCACTTT. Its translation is CASSLEQGNSPLHF. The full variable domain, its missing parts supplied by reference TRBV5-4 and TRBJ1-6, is ETGVTQSPTHLIKTRGQQVTLRCSSQSGHNTVSWYQQALGQGPQFIFQYYREEENGRGNFPPRFSGLQFPNYSSELNVNALELDDSALYLCASSLEQGNSPLHFGNGTRLTVT.

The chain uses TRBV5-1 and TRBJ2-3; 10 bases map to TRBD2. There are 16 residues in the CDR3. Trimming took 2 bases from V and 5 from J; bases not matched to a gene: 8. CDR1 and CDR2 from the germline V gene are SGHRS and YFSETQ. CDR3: CASSFFIAGGVDTQYF. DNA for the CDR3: TGCGCCAGCAGCTTCTTTATAGCGGGGGGAGTAGATACGCAGTATTTT.

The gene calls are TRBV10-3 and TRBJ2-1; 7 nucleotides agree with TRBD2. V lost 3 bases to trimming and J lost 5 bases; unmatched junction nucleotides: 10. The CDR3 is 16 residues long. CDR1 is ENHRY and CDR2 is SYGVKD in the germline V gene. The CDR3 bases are TGTGCCATCAGTGACGTCGTGGCGGGGGTAAACAATGAGCAGTTCTTC. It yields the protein CAISDVVAGVNNEQFF.

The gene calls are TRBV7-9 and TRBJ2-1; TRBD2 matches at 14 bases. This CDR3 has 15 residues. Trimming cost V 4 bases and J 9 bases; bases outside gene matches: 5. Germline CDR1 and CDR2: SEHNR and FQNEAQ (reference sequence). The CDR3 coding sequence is TGTGCCAGCAGCTCCGGACTAGCGGGAGGCGGTGAGCAGTTCTTC. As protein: CASSSGLAGGGEQFF.

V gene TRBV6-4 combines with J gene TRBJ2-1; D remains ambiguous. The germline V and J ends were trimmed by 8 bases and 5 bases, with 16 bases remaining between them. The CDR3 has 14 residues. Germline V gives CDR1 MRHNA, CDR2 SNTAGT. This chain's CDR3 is CASGFPDSDNEQFF. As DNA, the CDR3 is TGTGCCAGCGGATTCCCTGACTCAGACAATGAGCAGTTCTTC.

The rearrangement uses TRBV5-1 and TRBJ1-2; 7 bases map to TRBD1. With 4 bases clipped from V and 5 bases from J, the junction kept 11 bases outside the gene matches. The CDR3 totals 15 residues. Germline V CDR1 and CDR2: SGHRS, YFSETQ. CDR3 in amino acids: CASSGTGTDPYGYTF. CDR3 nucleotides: TGCGCCAGCAGCGGAACCGGGACAGACCCGTATGGCTACACCTTC.